This TCR beta chain was identified during a study of T cell responses to AZD1222 COVID-19 vaccine. Regarding this clone: Its antigen is not known.

Study results and limitations: Repertoire collection took place solely once the T cell response had peaked. Nearly half of spike-specific TCRs reportedly target variant regions that are unmutated in the B.1.351 and B.1.1.7 variants.

V lost 0 bases and J 0 bases, leaving 15 bases between the germline ends. This CDR3 region has 17 residues. Germline CDR1 is GTSNPN and CDR2 is SVGIG (reference sequence). Clones were sequenced by immunoSEQ multiplex PCR, and TCRdb holds only the in-frame ones, with some missing. The sample carries 150,000 to 200,000 clones, approximately 86% recorded once. Sequenced material: peripheral blood, taken on day 0 of AZD1222 vaccination. The rearrangement links TRBV30 to TRBJ1-5, with a possible D match to TRBD1 (5 bases). The sequence was obtained from an adult in good health. CDR3 in amino acids: CAWSVSSGFPSNQPQHF. CDR3 nucleotides: TGTGCCTGGAGTGTTTCCTCAGGGTTCCCTAGCAATCAGCCCCAGCATTTT.